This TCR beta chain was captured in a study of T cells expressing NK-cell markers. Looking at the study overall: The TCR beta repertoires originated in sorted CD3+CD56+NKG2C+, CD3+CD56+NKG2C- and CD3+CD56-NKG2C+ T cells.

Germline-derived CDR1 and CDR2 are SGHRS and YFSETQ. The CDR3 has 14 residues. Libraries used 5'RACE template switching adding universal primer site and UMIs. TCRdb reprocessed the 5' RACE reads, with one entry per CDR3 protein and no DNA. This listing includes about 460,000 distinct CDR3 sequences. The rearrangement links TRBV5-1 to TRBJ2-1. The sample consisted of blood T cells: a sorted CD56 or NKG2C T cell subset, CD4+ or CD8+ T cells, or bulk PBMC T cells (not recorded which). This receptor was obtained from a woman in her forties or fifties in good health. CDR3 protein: CASSLARAFDEQFF.